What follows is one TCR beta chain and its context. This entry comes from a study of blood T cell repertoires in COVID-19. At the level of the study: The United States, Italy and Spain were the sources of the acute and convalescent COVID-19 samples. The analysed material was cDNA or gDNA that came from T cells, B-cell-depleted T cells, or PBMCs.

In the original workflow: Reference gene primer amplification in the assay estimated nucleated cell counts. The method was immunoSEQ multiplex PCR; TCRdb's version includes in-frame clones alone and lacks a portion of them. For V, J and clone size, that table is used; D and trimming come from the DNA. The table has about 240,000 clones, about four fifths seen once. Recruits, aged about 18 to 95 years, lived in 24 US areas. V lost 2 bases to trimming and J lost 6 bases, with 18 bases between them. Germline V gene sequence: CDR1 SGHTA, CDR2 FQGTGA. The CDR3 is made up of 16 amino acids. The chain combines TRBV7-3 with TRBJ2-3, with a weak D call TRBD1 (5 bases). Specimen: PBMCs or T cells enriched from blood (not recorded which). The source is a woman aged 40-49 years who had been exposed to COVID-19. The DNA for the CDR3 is TGTGCCAGCAGCTTACAGGGTCCCGGGCACAGCGATACGCAGTATTTT. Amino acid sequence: CASSLQGPGHSDTQYF.